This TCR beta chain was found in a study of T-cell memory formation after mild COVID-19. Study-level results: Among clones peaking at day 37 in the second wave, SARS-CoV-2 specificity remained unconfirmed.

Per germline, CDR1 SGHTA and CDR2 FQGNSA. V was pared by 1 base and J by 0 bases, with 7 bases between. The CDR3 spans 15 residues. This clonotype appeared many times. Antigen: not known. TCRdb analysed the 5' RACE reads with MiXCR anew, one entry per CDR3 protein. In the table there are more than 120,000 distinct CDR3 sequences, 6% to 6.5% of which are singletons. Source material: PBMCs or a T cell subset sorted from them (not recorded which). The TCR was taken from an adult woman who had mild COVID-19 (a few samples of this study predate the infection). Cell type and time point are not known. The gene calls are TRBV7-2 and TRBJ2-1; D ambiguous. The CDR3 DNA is TGTGCCAGCAGCTTAGATGCGGTCTCCTACAATGAGCAGTTCTTC. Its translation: CASSLDAVSYNEQFF.